These T cell receptor beta chains were read from a single sample in a study of T cell responses to AZD1222 COVID-19 vaccine. Profiled with immunoSEQ multiplex PCR; TCRdb holds only in-frame clones, not every one. The sample includes around 150,000 clones, over 75% seen only once; the top ten take roughly 3.1%. Sequenced here: peripheral blood, sampled 28 days after the second AZD1222 dose. These receptors were collected from an adult who received the AZD1222 COVID-19 vaccine. Both conserved end residues are part of each CDR3. A D gene is named only where the DNA matches it firmly. Not all rows give a size; the values are once, few, many and, for expanded clones, a class.

size: NA
V: TRBV6-1
J: TRBJ1-2
D: NA
CDR3: CASSEARAGYGYTF
DNA: TGTGCCAGCAGTGAAGCGCGAGCAGGGTATGGCTACACCTTC

size: NA
V: TRBV27
J: TRBJ2-7
D: TRBD1
CDR3: CASSPGTGVYEQYF
DNA: TGTGCCAGCAGTCCCGGGACAGGGGTCTACGAGCAGTACTTC

size: NA
V: TRBV5-5
J: TRBJ1-3
D: TRBD1
CDR3: CASSLGLPTGVSGNTIYF
DNA: TGTGCCAGCAGCTTGGGTTTACCGACAGGGGTATCGGGAAACACCATATATTTT

size: NA
V: TRBV27
J: TRBJ1-6
D: NA
CDR3: CASSFAGIASSYNSPLHF
DNA: TGTGCCAGCAGTTTCGCGGGGATCGCTAGCTCCTATAATTCACCCCTCCACTTT

size: NA
V: TRBV20-1
J: TRBJ1-6
D: NA
CDR3: CSASIGRNNSPLHF
DNA: TGCAGTGCTAGTATTGGCAGGAATAATTCACCCCTCCACTTT

size: NA
V: TRBV30
J: TRBJ1-3
D: NA
CDR3: CAWSENRFSGNTIYF
DNA: TGTGCCTGGAGCGAAAACAGGTTCTCTGGAAACACCATATATTTT

size: NA
V: TRBV11-2
J: TRBJ2-3
D: TRBD2
CDR3: CATVIAGRDTQYF
DNA: TGTGCCACCGTCATAGCGGGAAGGGATACGCAGTATTTT

size: NA
V: TRBV6-6
J: TRBJ1-5
D: NA
CDR3: CASRQGGDQPQHF
DNA: TGTGCCAGCAGACAGGGCGGCGATCAGCCCCAGCATTTT

size: NA
V: TRBV11-2
J: TRBJ2-7
D: NA
CDR3: CASSLVAISYEQYF
DNA: TGTGCCAGCAGCTTAGTTGCCATCTCCTACGAGCAGTACTTC

size: once
V: TRBV10-2
J: TRBJ1-1
D: NA
CDR3: CASSTGNTEAFF
DNA: TGCGCCAGCAGTACGGGGAACACTGAAGCTTTCTTT

size: NA
V: TRBV11-3
J: TRBJ1-1
D: NA
CDR3: CASSPMGDTEAFF
DNA: TGTGCCAGCAGCCCAATGGGGGACACTGAAGCTTTCTTT

size: NA
V: TRBV5-1
J: TRBJ1-2
D: TRBD1
CDR3: CASSFAGQGRHYGYTF
DNA: TGCGCCAGCAGCTTTGCGGGACAGGGGCGACACTATGGCTACACCTTC

size: NA
V: TRBV3-1/TRBV3-2
J: TRBJ2-2
D: NA
CDR3: CASSSKGTYNTGELFF
DNA: TGTGCCAGCAGCTCTAAGGGGACTTATAACACCGGGGAGCTGTTTTTT

size: NA
V: TRBV7-9
J: TRBJ2-7
D: NA
CDR3: CASSGLGPSSYEQYF
DNA: TGTGCCAGCAGCGGACTCGGTCCCAGCTCCTACGAGCAGTACTTC

size: NA
V: TRBV3-1/TRBV3-2
J: TRBJ1-2
D: NA
CDR3: CASSQVDGGSHGYTF
DNA: TGTGCCAGCAGCCAAGTAGACGGGGGAAGCCATGGCTACACCTTC